The 30 T cell receptor beta chains given below trace back to one sample, sequenced in a study of T-cell memory formation after mild COVID-19. One entry per CDR3 protein results from TCRdb running MiXCR on the 5' RACE reads. The data contain under 700,000 distinct CDR3 sequences, about a fifth of them singletons. Sequencing was performed on PBMCs or a T cell subset sorted from them (not recorded which). All receptors derive from an adult woman who had mild COVID-19 (a few samples of this study predate the infection). Cell type and time point are not known.

V and J are TRBV20-1 and TRBJ2-7; D is ambiguous. Per the germline V gene, CDR1 is DFQATT and CDR2 is SNEGSKA (reference sequence). With 3 bases removed from V and 0 bases from J, the gap between germline ends came to 9 bases. The CDR3 covers 13 residues. This CDR3 is CSASSGSSYEQYF. The CDR3 DNA sequence: TGCAGTGCTAGTTCCGGTAGCTCCTACGAGCAGTACTTC.

The chain combines TRBV6-2 or TRBV6-3 with TRBJ2-2; a weak D match, TRBD2 (6 bases). The CDR3 has 14 amino acids. Trimming left V 5 bases short and J 5 bases short, with 12 bases between. Germline CDR1 MNHEY, CDR2 SVGEGT. The CDR3 region has the DNA TGTGCCAGCAGTCCCCGGGGAGGAACCGGGGAGCTGTTTTTT. Protein sequence: CASSPRGGTGELFF.

The chain uses TRBV3-1 and TRBJ2-7, with D perhaps TRBD1 (7 bases). This CDR3 is 13 amino acids long. The V end was cut by 5 bases, the J end by 4 bases, with 12 bases between. Looked up from germline, CDR1 is LGHDT and CDR2 is YNNKEL (reference sequence). CDR3 sequence: CASSAGQKYEQYF. In DNA, the CDR3 is TGTGCCAGCAGCGCGGGACAGAAATACGAGCAGTACTTC.

The V call is TRBV7-2, the J call TRBJ2-3; D is perhaps TRBD1 (5 bases). V lost 4 bases and J 9 bases, leaving 11 bases between the germline ends. The CDR3 totals 12 residues. Germline V lookup: CDR1 SGHTA, CDR2 FQGNSA. CDR3 DNA: TGTGCCAGCAGCTCAGGGTTGCAAACGCAGTATTTT. It specifies CASSSGLQTQYF.

The gene calls are TRBV12-3 or TRBV12-4 and TRBJ2-2; TRBD2 matches at 8 bases. The CDR3 runs 15 residues. V lost 5 bases, J lost 7 bases, and 9 bases stayed unmatched. The CDR3 sequence is CASSRGGGRGGELFF. The CDR3 DNA follows: TGTGCCAGCAGTCGTGGCGGGGGGCGTGGCGGGGAGCTGTTTTTT.

This clonotype turned up a few times. The chain has TRBV24-1 and TRBJ2-7; D possibly corresponds to TRBD1 (6 bases). Trimming removed 6 bases from V and 2 bases from J, with 10 bases in between. The CDR3 length is 13 residues. The germline gives CDR1 KGHDR, CDR2 SFDVKD. CDR3 amino acids: CATSIRDTYEQYF. CDR3 bases: TGTGCCACCAGTATCCGGGACACCTACGAGCAGTACTTC.

This chain uses TRBV19 with TRBJ2-1; maybe TRBD2 (6 bases). This CDR3 comprises 14 residues. Trimming shortened V by 3 bases and J by 3 bases, and 9 bases separated the two germline ends. CDR1 and CDR2 (germline): LNHDA, SQIVND (reference sequence). The CDR3 spells CASSIGGNYNEQFF. CDR3 bases: TGTGCCAGTAGTATTGGGGGGAACTACAATGAGCAGTTCTTC. Full variable domain (rest looked up from reference TRBV19 and TRBJ2-1): DGGITQSPKYLFRKEGQNVTLSCEQNLNHDAMYWYRQDPGQGLRLIYYSQIVNDFQKGDIAEGYSVSREKKESFPLTVTSAQKNPTAFYLCASSIGGNYNEQFFGPGTRLTVL.

This clonotype was seen only a few times. The chain is built from TRBV9 and TRBJ2-1; 8 nucleotides line up with TRBD2. In germline, CDR1 is SGDLS, CDR2 YYNGEE. There are 12 residues in the CDR3. V lost 4 bases and J lost 15; bases outside the gene matches: 9. As DNA, the CDR3 is TGTGCCAGCAGCCCCAGCGGGGGACGTGGGTTCTTC. Encoded protein: CASSPSGGRGFF.

The V gene is TRBV12-3 or TRBV12-4, the J gene TRBJ1-1; 8 positions agree with TRBD1. The J segment lost 8 bases and the V segment lost 6 bases, leaving 14 bases of the junction unmatched. This CDR3 has 15 amino acids. This CDR3 is CASRGLGRGLPEAFF. The CDR3 DNA is TGTGCCAGCAGGGGGCTTGGCAGGGGGCTTCCCGAAGCTTTCTTT.

The table lists this clonotype with a few counts. The CDR3 DNA sequence: TGCAGTGCCCCGGGACTAGCGGGAGGTAGAGATGAGCAGTTCTTC. This encodes CSAPGLAGGRDEQFF. This chain connects TRBV20-1 to TRBJ2-1, with 15 bases aligning to TRBD2. CDR3 size: 15 residues. Germline V gene lookup returns CDR1 DFQATT and CDR2 SNEGSKA (reference sequence). V dropped 6 bases and J dropped 8; count of bases not matched to a gene: 8.

This clonotype was picked up a small number of times. The rearrangement links TRBV7-8 to TRBJ2-5, with a weak D call TRBD2 (5 bases). V shed 2 bases and J shed 4 bases, with 14 bases lying between them. The germline V gene encodes CDR1 SGHVS and CDR2 FQNEAQ. The CDR3 is 15 residues long. The CDR3 loop reads CASSLTGGSGETQYF. CDR3 coding DNA: TGTGCCAGCAGCTTAACTGGAGGTAGTGGAGAGACCCAGTACTTC.

CDR3 DNA sequence: TGTGCCAGCAGCCATCCGGGACAGGGGAACACCGGGGAGCTGTTTTTT. It specifies CASSHPGQGNTGELFF. The gene calls are TRBV11-2 and TRBJ2-2, with 9 bases that match TRBD1. Germline lookup yields CDR1 SGHAT and CDR2 FQNNGV. The CDR3 consists of 16 residues. With V trimmed by 5 bases and J by 1 base, 5 bases remained unmatched.

The rearrangement links TRBV4-1 to TRBJ2-1; TRBD1 matches 10 bases. Germline loops: CDR1 MGHRA, CDR2 YSYEKL. Germline trimming cut 5 bases from V and 7 bases from J; bases unmatched to any gene: 11. This CDR3 is built from 16 residues. CDR3 sequence: CASSTLGQGVENEQFF. Here the CDR3 DNA reads TGCGCCAGCAGCACCCTCGGACAGGGGGTTGAGAATGAGCAGTTCTTC.

This clonotype was seen more than once but under ten times. The CDR3 DNA sequence: TGTGCCAGCTCAATCCTTGAGAGCTCCTACAATGAGCAGTTCTTC. Its translation: CASSILESSYNEQFF. The V call is TRBV18, the J call TRBJ2-1; D call uncertain. Trimming removed 5 bases at V and 0 bases at J, with 11 bases between. The CDR3 totals 15 residues. The germline CDR1 and CDR2 sequences are KGHSH and LQKENI.

The chain recombines TRBV11-2 with TRBJ2-1; 8 positions agree with TRBD2. CDR1 SGHAT and CDR2 FQNNGV come from the germline V gene. V lost 6 bases, J lost 3 bases, and 7 bases stayed unmatched. The CDR3 consists of 15 residues. For the CDR3, the DNA is TGTGCCAGCAGAGCAACTAGCGGCGGCTACAATGAGCAGTTCTTC. Amino acid sequence: CASRATSGGYNEQFF.

V and J are TRBV15 and TRBJ2-2; D is tentatively TRBD1 or TRBD2 (5 bases each). Per the germline V gene, CDR1 is LNHNV and CDR2 is YYDKDF (reference sequence). Deletions cut 2 bases from V and 5 bases from J, with 30 bases between. CDR3 length equals 21 residues. The DNA of the CDR3 is TGTGCCACCAGCAGAAACCCATTAGATCCGGGACGGGTAAAGGGGACCGGGGAGCTGTTTTTT. It is translated as CATSRNPLDPGRVKGTGELFF.

The V call is TRBV2, the J call TRBJ1-6; no reliable D call. V lost 11 bases to trimming and J lost 6 bases, with 14 bases between them. CDR3 size: 13 residues. CDR1 is SNHLY and CDR2 is FYNNEI in the germline V gene. The CDR3 sequence is CASRSGGNSPLHF. The CDR3 DNA sequence: TGTGCCTCCCGGAGCGGAGGTAATTCACCCCTCCACTTT. Full variable domain (rest looked up from reference TRBV2 and TRBJ1-6): EPEVTQTPSHQVTQMGQEVILRCVPISNHLYFYWYRQILGQKVEFLVSFYNNEISEKSEIFDDQFSVERPDGSNFTLKIRSTKLEDSAMYFCASRSGGNSPLHFGNGTRLTVT.

The chain carries TRBV12-3 or TRBV12-4 and TRBJ2-1, with TRBD2 matching 8 bases. V dropped 7 bases and J dropped 4; count of bases not matched to a gene: 21. The CDR3 totals 19 residues. The CDR3 region is CASNPVKDGTRGIYNEQFF. The DNA of the CDR3 is TGTGCCAGCAATCCAGTTAAGGACGGGACTAGGGGAATTTACAATGAGCAGTTCTTC.

The rearrangement joins TRBV12-3 or TRBV12-4 to TRBJ1-2; TRBD1 aligns across 12 bases. Losses at the gene ends were 5 bases for V and 7 bases for J; bases not matched to a gene: 5. The CDR3 consists of 14 residues. CDR3: CASSRGQGALGYTF. The CDR3, as DNA: TGTGCCAGCAGTAGGGGACAGGGGGCGCTTGGCTACACCTTC.

This clonotype was counted between two and nine times. This sequence joins TRBV7-8 and TRBJ2-1, with TRBD2 identical over 10 bases. The CDR3 is 13 amino acids. Trimming removed 1 base from V and 14 bases from J; junction bases left unmatched: 5. CDR1 and CDR2 from the germline V gene are SGHVS and FQNEAQ. In DNA, the CDR3 is TGTGCCAGCAGCTTAGAACTAGCGGGAACGAAGTTCTTC. It is translated as CASSLELAGTKFF.

The V gene is TRBV7-9, the J gene TRBJ2-7; no clear D gene. The germline V gene encodes CDR1 SEHNR and CDR2 FQNEAQ (reference sequence). The CDR3 consists of 16 residues. V lost 4 bases, J lost 0 bases, and 16 bases lay in between. This CDR3 reads CASSSDWNSNSYEQYF. In DNA, the CDR3 is TGTGCCAGCAGCTCAGACTGGAACAGCAACTCCTACGAGCAGTACTTC.

This clonotype was counted a few times. The chain links TRBV24-1 to TRBJ2-1; possibly TRBD2 for D (6 bases). Germline CDR1 reads KGHDR; CDR2 reads SFDVKD. This CDR3 is 13 amino acids long. Trimming took off 5 bases at V and 7 bases at J, with 11 bases between the two ends. This CDR3 reads CATSVNGGNEQFF. The DNA for the CDR3 is TGTGCCACCAGTGTCAATGGGGGGAATGAGCAGTTCTTC.

This chain connects TRBV5-1 to TRBJ2-2; either TRBD1 or TRBD2 may fit D (5 bases each). This CDR3 is 15 amino acids long. Germline-derived CDR1 and CDR2 are SGHRS and YFSETQ. V was pared by 4 bases and J by 3 bases, with 13 bases between. The CDR3 here is CASSQSGRDTGELFF. The CDR3, as DNA: TGCGCCAGCAGCCAGTCGGGACGAGACACCGGGGAGCTGTTTTTT.

The genes are TRBV7-9 and TRBJ2-3; D gene uncertain. Trimming removed 1 base at V and 0 bases at J, with 8 bases between. CDR3 length: 15 residues. Germline V CDR1 and CDR2: SEHNR, FQNEAQ (reference sequence). The CDR3 region has the DNA TGTGCCAGCAGCTTAGAAGAGACCAGCACAGATACGCAGTATTTT. This codes for CASSLEETSTDTQYF.

The chain links TRBV2 to TRBJ2-5, with 11 bases aligning to TRBD1. V was pared by 4 bases and J by 7 bases, with 11 bases of the junction left unmatched. The CDR3 consists of 16 residues. The germline V gene has CDR1 SNHLY and CDR2 FYNNEI. Here the CDR3 reads CASSGEGTGGAGTQYF. CDR3 bases: TGTGCCAGCAGTGGGGAGGGGACAGGGGGAGCAGGGACCCAGTACTTC.

The chain is built from TRBV5-1 and TRBJ1-2; the D gene is possibly TRBD1 (5 bases). The V end was cut by 0 bases, the J end by 6 bases, with 15 bases between. The CDR3 contains 15 residues. Per the germline V gene, CDR1 is SGHRS and CDR2 is YFSETQ. CDR3 loop: CASSLDPGTGHGYTF. CDR3 nucleotide sequence: TGCGCCAGCAGCTTGGACCCTGGGACGGGACATGGCTACACCTTC.

The V and J genes are TRBV7-2 and TRBJ2-7, with D possibly being TRBD2 (6 bases). V lost 3 bases and J lost 1, with 13 bases in between. Looked up from germline, CDR1 is SGHTA and CDR2 is FQGNSA. This CDR3 has 15 residues. The CDR3 sequence is CASSFFLAPSYEQYF. In nucleotides, the CDR3 is TGTGCCAGCAGCTTCTTTCTAGCGCCATCCTACGAGCAGTACTTC.

This clonotype was seen at least ten times. The chain employs TRBV29-1 and TRBJ2-1; TRBD2 matches at 9 bases. This CDR3 spans 15 amino acids. The V gene end was trimmed by 2 bases and the J gene end by 1 base; junction bases not matched to a gene: 3. CDR1 is SQVTM, CDR2 ANQGSEA, per germline. CDR3 DNA sequence: TGCAGCGTTGAACTAGCGGGGAGTTCCTACAATGAGCAGTTCTTC. It is translated as CSVELAGSSYNEQFF.

This chain connects TRBV7-9 to TRBJ2-3; 8 bases map to TRBD2. In germline, CDR1 is SEHNR, CDR2 FQNEAQ (reference sequence). The V and J ends lost 6 bases and 6 bases, in that order; junction bases with no gene match: 8. The CDR3 covers 14 residues. CDR3 nucleotides: TGTGCCAGCAGGTCCGGGACTAGAAGGGATACGCAGTATTTT. Its protein is CASRSGTRRDTQYF.

This clonotype appeared a few times. This chain links TRBV5-1 with TRBJ1-1; 10 bases match TRBD1. CDR3 length: 15 amino acids. Germline loops: CDR1 SGHRS, CDR2 YFSETQ. With V trimmed by 4 bases and J by 12 bases, 15 bases remained unmatched. The CDR3 DNA follows: TGCGCCAGCAGCCTCCGGGACAGGGGAGAATCGACAACTTTCTTT. This encodes CASSLRDRGESTTFF.